Following are 28 T cell receptor beta chains from one sample sequenced in a study of blood T cell repertoires in COVID-19. Data came from immunoSEQ multiplex PCR; TCRdb stores just in-frame clones and leaves some out. The data show around 200,000 clones, roughly nine tenths seen once. Material for sequencing was peripheral blood. Source of these receptors: a man in his 70s with active or convalescent COVID-19.

This rearrangement joins TRBV5-1 to TRBJ1-3; weak D call: TRBD1 (6 bases). V lost 3 bases, J lost 2 bases, and 18 bases lay in between. This CDR3 spans 17 amino acids. In germline, CDR1 is SGHRS, CDR2 YFSETQ. The CDR3 nucleotides are TGCGCCAGCAGCTCGGGGTGGGGGCGAAACCCTGGAAACACCATATATTTT. Amino acid sequence: CASSSGWGRNPGNTIYF.

CDR3 protein: CASSETAGNTIYF. The CDR3 coding sequence is TGCGCCAGCAGTGAAACGGCTGGAAACACCATATATTTT. The chain links TRBV10-1 to TRBJ1-3; unclear D gene. V shed 3 bases and J shed 2 bases, with 5 bases lying between them. Germline loops: CDR1 WNHNN, CDR2 SYGVQD (reference sequence). The CDR3 has 13 amino acids.

This clone was recorded a few times. The chain links TRBV12-3 or TRBV12-4 to TRBJ1-5; D is unclear. Trimming took off 5 bases at V and 4 bases at J, with 9 bases between the two ends. This CDR3 contains 13 residues. The CDR3 is CASSPTANQPQHF. The CDR3 DNA reads TGTGCCAGCAGTCCAACAGCTAATCAGCCCCAGCATTTT.

The chain recombines TRBV12-3 or TRBV12-4 with TRBJ2-5, with D possibly being TRBD2 (5 bases). V lost 3 bases to trimming and J lost 3 bases, with 5 bases between them. CDR3 length equals 12 residues. The chain's CDR3 is CASSFGEETQYF. DNA for the CDR3: TGTGCCAGCAGTTTCGGGGAAGAGACCCAGTACTTC.

The V gene is TRBV25-1, the J gene TRBJ1-2; D is perhaps TRBD1 (5 bases). This CDR3 is built from 12 residues. Trimming left V 7 bases short and J 6 bases short, with 12 bases between. Germline loops: CDR1 MGHDK, CDR2 SYGVNS. The CDR3 reads CASKGQQNGYTF. CDR3 nucleotide sequence: TGTGCCAGCAAAGGACAACAAAATGGCTACACCTTC.

The V and J genes are TRBV4-1 and TRBJ1-3, with TRBD1 matching 7 bases. This CDR3 has 18 amino acids. CDR1 is MGHRA, CDR2 YSYEKL, per germline. The J segment lost 4 bases and the V segment lost 1 base, leaving 13 bases of the junction unmatched. As DNA, the CDR3 is TGCGCCAGCAGCCAAGGACAGGGCGCCCTCTCTTCCGGAAACACCATATATTTT. It yields the protein CASSQGQGALSSGNTIYF.

V and J are TRBV7-9 and TRBJ1-2; 9 positions match TRBD1. V trimming: 5 bases; J trimming: 7 bases; junction bases outside the gene matches: 8. This CDR3 has 14 amino acids. Germline V lookup: CDR1 SEHNR, CDR2 FQNEAQ (reference sequence). CDR3 DNA: TGTGCCAGCAGCCCGGGGACAGGGAGGGTTGGCTACACCTTC. As protein: CASSPGTGRVGYTF.

The genes are TRBV7-2 and TRBJ2-6; the D gene is possibly TRBD1 (6 bases). CDR3 length: 15 amino acids. Germline V gene data show CDR1 as SGHTA and CDR2 as FQGNSA. V gave up 3 bases and J gave up 2 bases, with 8 bases separating them. The CDR3, as DNA: TGTGCCAGCAGCTTGGACAGCGCTGGGGCCAACGTCCTGACTTTC. This sequence encodes CASSLDSAGANVLTF.

The chain employs TRBV19 and TRBJ1-6; TRBD1 is a possible D gene (6 bases). Germline V lookup: CDR1 LNHDA, CDR2 SQIVND (reference sequence). The CDR3 runs 14 residues. Trimming left V 7 bases short and J 7 bases short, with 14 bases between. DNA for the CDR3: TGTGCCAGTACCTTTAGGCAGGGGAATTCACCCCTCCACTTT. Translation gives CASTFRQGNSPLHF.

This clone was detected a few times. Other DNA sequences in this sample translate to the same CDR3. This rearrangement joins TRBV5-1 to TRBJ2-7; 9 nucleotides align to TRBD1. Germline CDR1 and CDR2: SGHRS and YFSETQ. With 0 bases clipped from V and 4 bases from J, the junction kept 5 bases outside the gene matches. CDR3 length equals 15 residues. The CDR3 loop is CASSLDGTGKYEQYF. The CDR3 DNA reads as TGCGCCAGCAGCTTGGATGGGACAGGGAAATACGAGCAGTACTTC.

This chain uses TRBV6-6 with TRBJ1-5; tentatively, D is TRBD1 (6 bases). Germline V CDR1 and CDR2: MNHNY, SVGAGI (reference sequence). The CDR3 consists of 15 residues. Trimming removed 2 bases from V and 3 bases from J, with 11 bases in between. For the CDR3, the DNA is TGTGCCAGCAGTTACCCAAGACAGGCCAATCAGCCCCAGCATTTT. This sequence encodes CASSYPRQANQPQHF.

The chain has TRBV9 and TRBJ2-4; D remains unclear. Trimming removed 0 bases at V and 7 bases at J, with 14 bases between. CDR1 and CDR2 (germline): SGDLS, YYNGEE. This CDR3 contains 15 residues. The CDR3 region is CASSVDAAGWNIQYF. CDR3 bases: TGTGCCAGCAGCGTAGACGCAGCCGGGTGGAACATTCAGTACTTC.

The chain combines TRBV7-6 with TRBJ2-3; no clear D gene. The CDR3 loop spans 15 amino acids. Germline assignment: CDR1 SGHVS and CDR2 FNYEAQ. The germline V and J ends were trimmed by 2 bases and 4 bases, with 13 bases remaining between them. CDR3 sequence: CASSLLASQADTQYF. CDR3 nucleotides: TGTGCCAGCAGCTTACTGGCAAGCCAGGCAGATACGCAGTATTTT. Together with reference TRBV7-6 and TRBJ2-3, the CDR3 gives the full variable domain: GAGVSQSPRYKVTKRGQDVALRCDPISGHVSLYWYRQALGQGPEFLTYFNYEAQQDKSGLPNDRFSAERPEGSISTLTIQRTEQRDSAMYRCASSLLASQADTQYFGPGTRLTVL.

The CDR3 spells CASSKGKSGLAGAWAETQYF. The DNA of the CDR3 is TGTGCCAGCAGCAAAGGAAAGTCGGGACTAGCTGGTGCTTGGGCAGAGACCCAGTACTTC. The genes are TRBV21-1 and TRBJ2-5; TRBD2, as called in the table, went unchecked against the DNA. TRBV21-1 is a listed pseudogene. This CDR3 spans 20 amino acids.

This CDR3 reads CASSLGAWASGGLPPTDTQYF. The CDR3 nucleotides read TGTGCCAGCAGCTTGGGGGCGTGGGCTAGCGGGGGGTTACCTCCCACAGATACGCAGTATTTT. The chain couples TRBV7-6 to TRBJ2-3, with 11 bases that match TRBD2. This CDR3 has 21 residues. The V gene end was trimmed by 3 bases and the J gene end by 2 bases; junction bases not matched to a gene: 19. CDR1 and CDR2 (germline): SGHVS, FNYEAQ. The variable domain in full, with the rest retrieved from reference TRBV7-6 and TRBJ2-3, is GAGVSQSPRYKVTKRGQDVALRCDPISGHVSLYWYRQALGQGPEFLTYFNYEAQQDKSGLPNDRFSAERPEGSISTLTIQRTEQRDSAMYRCASSLGAWASGGLPPTDTQYFGPGTRLTVL.

The J gene is TRBJ2-7, the V gene TRBV3-1 (or the pseudogene TRBV3-2), with TRBD2 matching 11 bases. The CDR3 runs 16 residues. J was trimmed by 7 bases and V by 4 bases; bases with no gene match: 12. In germline, CDR1 is LGHDT, CDR2 YNNKEL (reference sequence). CDR3 bases: TGTGCCAGCAGCCGTGAAGGGGCTAGCGGGAGGAGGGAGCAGTACTTC. Translating it yields CASSREGASGRREQYF.

The V gene is TRBV30, the J gene TRBJ1-1; D ambiguous. Trimming stripped 3 bases from V and 4 bases from J, with 6 bases between. Per the germline V gene, CDR1 is GTSNPN and CDR2 is SVGIG (reference sequence). This CDR3 is built from 11 residues. The CDR3 here is CAWSSGTEAFF. CDR3 nucleotide sequence: TGTGCCTGGAGCTCGGGCACTGAAGCTTTCTTT. Full variable domain (missing parts from reference TRBV30 and TRBJ1-1): SQTIHQWPATLVQPVGSPLSLECTVEGTSNPNLYWYRQAAGRGLQLLFYSVGIGQISSEVPQNLSASRPQDRQFILSSKKLLLSDSGFYLCAWSSGTEAFFGQGTRLTVV.

The chain links TRBV6-5 to TRBJ2-2; the match to TRBD2 covers 9 bases. This CDR3 is 14 amino acids long. J gave up 4 bases and V 4 bases, and 1 base lay outside the gene matches. CDR1 is MNHEY and CDR2 is SVGAGI in the germline V gene. Here the CDR3 reads CASSFSGGTGELFF. In DNA, the CDR3 is TGTGCCAGCAGTTTTAGCGGGGGCACCGGGGAGCTGTTTTTT.

The genes are TRBV18 and TRBJ2-7, with a tentative D call TRBD2 (5 bases). Trimming cost V 4 bases and J 6 bases, with 16 bases left between them. The CDR3 is made up of 14 amino acids. CDR1 is KGHSH and CDR2 is LQKENI in the germline V gene. The CDR3 DNA follows: TGTGCCAGCTCACTCGGGCGCGGGTTAAGCGAGCAGTACTTC. This translates into CASSLGRGLSEQYF.

The genes are TRBV19 and TRBJ2-7, with 7 bases lining up with TRBD1. The germline V gene has CDR1 LNHDA and CDR2 SQIVND (reference sequence). Trimming at V came to 3 bases and at J to 2 bases, leaving 4 bases not matched to a gene. The CDR3 totals 14 residues. The CDR3 DNA reads TGTGCCAGTAGTATGAGACAGGGACCCTACGAGCAGTACTTC. This codes for CASSMRQGPYEQYF.

V is TRBV27 and J is TRBJ1-2, with TRBD1 as a possible D gene (5 bases). Germline lookup yields CDR1 MNHEY and CDR2 SMNVEV (reference sequence). Trimming took 5 bases from V and 2 from J, leaving 18 bases between them. This CDR3 has 16 amino acids. CDR3 sequence: CASSTREEGENYGYTF. The CDR3 DNA sequence: TGTGCCAGCAGTACACGAGAGGAAGGGGAAAACTATGGCTACACCTTC.

This sequence joins TRBV2 and TRBJ1-5; 7 positions match TRBD1. The CDR3 covers 16 residues. The ends lost 5 bases at V and 1 base at J; junction bases unmatched: 8. Germline CDR1 and CDR2: SNHLY and FYNNEI. This CDR3 reads CASSWAGGRSNQPQHF. CDR3 nucleotide sequence: TGTGCCAGCAGTTGGGCAGGGGGTCGGAGCAATCAGCCCCAGCATTTT.

This chain uses TRBV7-2 with TRBJ1-5, with 7 nucleotides matching TRBD1. With V trimmed by 3 bases and J by 7 bases, 9 bases remained unmatched. Germline V gene lookup returns CDR1 SGHTA and CDR2 FQGNSA. CDR3 size: 15 residues. The CDR3 is CASSFRGGPLQPQHF. The CDR3 coding sequence is TGTGCCAGCAGCTTCCGAGGGGGCCCTTTGCAGCCCCAGCATTTT.

J is TRBJ2-1 and V is TRBV7-6, with 7 positions matching TRBD1. Germline V gene sequence: CDR1 SGHVS, CDR2 FNYEAQ. V gave up 1 base and J gave up 11 bases; unmatched junction bases: 8. This CDR3 has 14 residues. CDR3 in amino acids: CASSLDRGNAKQFF. The CDR3 DNA follows: TGTGCCAGCAGCTTAGACAGGGGAAATGCTAAGCAGTTCTTC.

The genes are TRBV7-2 and TRBJ2-2, with D possibly matching TRBD1 (6 bases). Germline loops: CDR1 SGHTA, CDR2 FQGNSA. With 1 base removed from V and 5 bases from J, the gap between germline ends came to 14 bases. The CDR3 covers 16 residues. CDR3 nucleotides: TGTGCCAGCAGCTTAGGACCGACAGGAAGGACCGGGGAGCTGTTTTTT. Translating it yields CASSLGPTGRTGELFF. The full variable domain, its missing parts supplied by reference TRBV7-2 and TRBJ2-2, is GAGVSQSPSNKVTEKGKDVELRCDPISGHTALYWYRQSLGQGLEFLIYFQGNSAPDKSGLPSDRFSAERTGGSVSTLTIQRTQQEDSAVYLCASSLGPTGRTGELFFGEGSRLTVL.

The genes are TRBV18 and TRBJ1-5; D gene ambiguous. The germline V gene encodes CDR1 KGHSH and CDR2 LQKENI. Trimming pared 5 bases from V and 3 bases from J, leaving 8 bases between. The CDR3 has 13 amino acids. CDR3 in amino acids: CASSGTNNQPQHF. The DNA for the CDR3 is TGTGCCAGCTCAGGAACTAACAATCAGCCCCAGCATTTT.

The rearrangement uses TRBV28 and TRBJ2-3, with TRBD2 matching 8 bases. The CDR3 spans 15 residues. CDR1 and CDR2 (germline): MDHEN, SYDVKM. The J segment lost 1 base and the V segment lost 3 bases, leaving 3 bases of the junction unmatched. For the CDR3, the DNA is TGTGCCAGCAGTTTCAGCGGGAGTGGCACAGATACGCAGTATTTT. Translation: CASSFSGSGTDTQYF.

The CDR3 reads CASSLTEAGGRTGELFF. The CDR3 DNA follows: TGTGCCAGCAGCTTAACTGAGGCGGGGGGGCGCACCGGGGAGCTGTTTTTT. This chain uses TRBV7-6 with TRBJ2-2; 9 bases line up with TRBD2. After removal of 2 bases from V and 4 bases from J, the junction contained 8 bases not matched to a gene. The CDR3 contains 17 residues. The V gene's germline CDR1 is SGHVS and CDR2 FNYEAQ.